This T cell receptor (beta chain) was identified during a study of early T cells in non-severe SARS-CoV-2 infection. Looking at the study overall: With bulk RNA from unsorted whole blood as input, sequencing yielded unpaired chains. Study observations and caveats: VDJdb-based matching was biased toward anti-spike CD8 responses and missed private and CD4 specificities.

Separate cDNA molecules each had unique molecular identifiers attached to them. One entry per CDR3 protein results from TCRdb running MiXCR on the 5' RACE reads. The sample carries more than 55,000 distinct CDR3 sequences, 10% to 15% recorded once. Only a few counts were recorded for this clonotype. Its matching antigen is unknown. V was pared by 7 bases and J by 1 base, with 13 bases between. This CDR3 comprises 13 residues. From germline, CDR1 is SQVTM and CDR2 ANQGSEA. This receptor was obtained from an adult who was a healthcare worker with PCR-confirmed SARS-CoV-2 infection or an uninfected control (not recorded which). The sequenced material came from whole blood. This chain joins TRBV29-1 and TRBJ1-1; no clear D. In DNA, the CDR3 is TGCAGCGCGGCAGGCGCATGGAACACTGAAGCTTTCTTT. Amino acids: CSAAGAWNTEAFF.